Presented here are 23 T cell receptor beta chains from one specimen sequenced in a study of cytomegalovirus exposure and HLA in healthy donors. With 60 Vbeta and 13 Jbeta primers, the PCR was carried out. TCRdb keeps only in-frame clones here, not all; method: immunoSEQ multiplex PCR. This table has under 200,000 clones, nearly 80% appearing once. The source material was PBMCs. The receptors originated from a man between 50 and 59 years old in good health and CMV-seropositive.

The gene calls are TRBV5-1 and TRBJ2-1; TRBD2 matches at 12 bases. The V gene's germline CDR1 is SGHRS and CDR2 YFSETQ. The length of the CDR3 is 15 residues. Trimming took 4 bases from V and 10 from J; bases not matched to a gene: 9. Here the CDR3 DNA reads TGCGCCAGCAGCCTGACTAGCGGGGGAGGGGGGGAGCAGTTCTTC. Protein: CASSLTSGGGGEQFF. Variable domain in full (rest from reference TRBV5-1 and TRBJ2-1): KAGVTQTPRYLIKTRGQQVTLSCSPISGHRSVSWYQQTPGQGLQFLFEYFSETQRNKGNFPGRFSGRQFSNSRSEMNVSTLELGDSALYLCASSLTSGGGGEQFFGPGTRLTVL.

The V gene is TRBV25-1, the J gene TRBJ1-2, with D tentatively TRBD1 (6 bases). The CDR3 has 13 amino acids. CDR1 and CDR2 (germline): MGHDK, SYGVNS. Trimming shortened V by 3 bases and J by 4 bases, and 9 bases separated the two germline ends. CDR3 sequence: CASSDQGPYGYTF. CDR3 sequence (DNA): TGTGCCAGCAGTGACCAGGGGCCCTATGGCTACACCTTC.

The rearrangement joins TRBV7-9 to TRBJ1-2; D remains unclear. Germline CDR1 and CDR2: SEHNR and FQNEAQ (reference sequence). The CDR3 sequence is 16 residues long. V gave up 1 base and J gave up 7 bases, with 19 bases separating them. The CDR3 nucleotides are TGTGCCAGCAGCTTAGGGGTTGTCACACATCCGGGTGGCTACACCTTC. Its translation is CASSLGVVTHPGGYTF.

The J gene is TRBJ2-5, the V gene TRBV7-9; D not resolved. This CDR3 region has 13 residues. V dropped 2 bases and J dropped 5 bases, with 9 bases sitting between them. Germline-derived CDR1 and CDR2 are SEHNR and FQNEAQ (reference sequence). The CDR3 region has the DNA TGTGCCAGCAGCTTAATGCTTGCGGAGACCCAGTACTTC. This translates into CASSLMLAETQYF.

The genes are TRBV19 and TRBJ2-3; 10 bases align to TRBD2. The CDR3 spans 18 residues. Unmatched junction bases numbered 16, after V lost 6 bases and J lost 4 bases. Germline CDR1 and CDR2: LNHDA and SQIVND (reference sequence). Here the CDR3 DNA reads TGTGCCAGTAGCAAAAGGTCGCTAGCGGGGGTTTTGGCAGATACGCAGTATTTT. Translating it yields CASSKRSLAGVLADTQYF.

The chain links TRBV9 to TRBJ2-3; D possibly corresponds to TRBD1 (6 bases). This CDR3 comprises 15 residues. The germline CDR1 and CDR2 sequences are SGDLS and YYNGEE. V gave up 6 bases and J gave up 2 bases, with 16 bases separating them. The CDR3 is CASNRGGSYTDTQYF. In DNA form, the CDR3 reads TGTGCCAGCAACCGTGGGGGCTCCTACACAGATACGCAGTATTTT.

This clone came up once. The rearrangement uses TRBV5-1 and TRBJ1-5, with 11 nucleotides matching TRBD1. The V gene end was trimmed by 4 bases and the J gene end by 7 bases; junction bases not matched to a gene: 4. CDR1 is SGHRS and CDR2 is YFSETQ in the germline V gene. This CDR3 contains 14 residues. CDR3 nucleotide sequence: TGCGCCAGCAGCGTCGGGACAGGGGGACAGCCCCAGCATTTT. Translation: CASSVGTGGQPQHF. Looking up the rest from reference TRBV5-1 and TRBJ1-5 gives the full variable domain: KAGVTQTPRYLIKTRGQQVTLSCSPISGHRSVSWYQQTPGQGLQFLFEYFSETQRNKGNFPGRFSGRQFSNSRSEMNVSTLELGDSALYLCASSVGTGGQPQHFGDGTRLSIL.

The V call is TRBV2, the J call TRBJ1-5, with D unclear. The CDR3 sequence is 17 residues long. Germline CDR1 SNHLY, CDR2 FYNNEI. V lost 0 bases and J 5 bases, leaving 17 bases between the germline ends. CDR3 region: CASSEAPPRWRDQPQHF. The DNA for the CDR3 is TGTGCCAGCAGTGAAGCGCCTCCCAGGTGGAGGGATCAGCCCCAGCATTTT. Looking up the rest from reference TRBV2 and TRBJ1-5 gives the full variable domain: EPEVTQTPSHQVTQMGQEVILRCVPISNHLYFYWYRQILGQKVEFLVSFYNNEISEKSEIFDDQFSVERPDGSNFTLKIRSTKLEDSAMYFCASSEAPPRWRDQPQHFGDGTRLSIL.

This clone was seen just once. The gene calls are TRBV7-3 and TRBJ1-5; 8 bases line up with TRBD1. Trimming took 4 bases from V and 4 from J; bases not matched to a gene: 15. Germline CDR1 is SGHTA and CDR2 is FQGTGA. This CDR3 comprises 18 residues. The CDR3 reads CASSSSIVRRQGNQPQHF. The CDR3 DNA reads TGTGCCAGCAGCTCCTCAATAGTACGCAGACAGGGGAATCAGCCCCAGCATTTT.

V usage is TRBV7-2 and J usage is TRBJ1-1, with D perhaps TRBD1 (6 bases). Looked up from germline, CDR1 is SGHTA and CDR2 is FQGNSA. Trimming took off 5 bases at V and 0 bases at J, with 13 bases between the two ends. The CDR3 runs to 15 residues. The CDR3 DNA reads as TGTGCCAGCAGCGCAGAGGGGGTGATGAACACTGAAGCTTTCTTT. It codes for CASSAEGVMNTEAFF.

The gene calls are TRBV27 and TRBJ2-7; D uncertain. CDR3 length: 16 residues. CDR1 is MNHEY, CDR2 SMNVEV, per germline (reference sequence). V was clipped by 3 bases and J by 4 bases, with 19 bases between them. The CDR3 loop is CASSFPPCGVRYEQYF. In DNA, the CDR3 is TGTGCCAGCAGTTTCCCACCCTGCGGCGTGAGGTACGAGCAGTACTTC.

The chain has TRBV10-3 and TRBJ2-3; 10 nucleotides line up with TRBD2. Germline lookup yields CDR1 ENHRY and CDR2 SYGVKD. The CDR3 totals 17 residues. V gave up 0 bases and J gave up 1 base; unmatched junction bases: 4. CDR3 in amino acids: CAISESDLAGGTDTQYF. As DNA, the CDR3 is TGTGCCATCAGTGAGTCGGACCTAGCGGGAGGCACAGATACGCAGTATTTT.

The genes are TRBV18 and TRBJ1-5; 7 bases line up with TRBD1. CDR1 and CDR2 from the germline V gene are KGHSH and LQKENI. With 5 bases clipped from V and 0 bases from J, the junction kept 7 bases outside the gene matches. This CDR3 spans 16 amino acids. The CDR3 spells CASSSNRGGSNQPQHF. DNA of the CDR3: TGTGCCAGCTCATCGAACAGGGGCGGTAGCAATCAGCCCCAGCATTTT.

CDR3 DNA sequence: TGTGCCAGTAGACAGGGTGGCATTAACTATGGCTACACCTTC. As protein: CASRQGGINYGYTF. The genes are TRBV19 and TRBJ1-2; D might be TRBD1 (6 bases). V shed 6 bases and J shed 1 base, with 12 bases lying between them. CDR3 length equals 14 residues. Germline V gene sequence: CDR1 LNHDA, CDR2 SQIVND (reference sequence).

V is TRBV28 and J is TRBJ1-5, with 7 bases lining up with TRBD1. Germline loops: CDR1 MDHEN, CDR2 SYDVKM. The CDR3 extends over 15 amino acids. V lost 3 bases to trimming and J lost 0 bases; unmatched junction nucleotides: 2. The DNA of the CDR3 is TGTGCCAGCAGTTTCACAGGGGATAGCAATCAGCCCCAGCATTTT. Its translation: CASSFTGDSNQPQHF.

V is TRBV19 and J is TRBJ1-5; no clear D gene. The V end lost 3 bases, the J end lost 1 base, and 7 bases lay between the germline ends. The CDR3 loop spans 14 amino acids. Germline CDR1 and CDR2: LNHDA and SQIVND (reference sequence). The CDR3 reads CASSIPLSNQPQHF. The CDR3, as DNA: TGTGCCAGTAGTATCCCCTTGAGCAATCAGCCCCAGCATTTT.

The chain joins TRBV30 to TRBJ2-5, with D possibly being TRBD1 (6 bases). The CDR3 has 14 amino acids. CDR1 is GTSNPN, CDR2 SVGIG, per germline (reference sequence). Trimming cost V 8 bases and J 5 bases, with 21 bases left between them. In nucleotides, the CDR3 is TGTGCCCACCAAGCGAGCAGGGGTGGCGAGACCCAGTACTTC. Translating it yields CAHQASRGGETQYF.

This chain connects TRBV28 to TRBJ2-2, with D perhaps matching TRBD1 (6 bases). Germline CDR1 MDHEN, CDR2 SYDVKM. The CDR3 length is 14 residues. Trimming removed 6 bases from V and 6 bases from J, with 14 bases in between. CDR3 in amino acids: CASSFRGISGELFF. In DNA form, the CDR3 reads TGTGCCAGCAGCTTCAGGGGAATTTCCGGGGAGCTGTTTTTT. The whole variable domain, remainder taken from reference TRBV28 and TRBJ2-2, is DVKVTQSSRYLVKRTGEKVFLECVQDMDHENMFWYRQDPGLGLRLIYFSYDVKMKEKGDIPEGYSVSREKKERFSLILESASTNQTSMYLCASSFRGISGELFFGEGSRLTVL.

This chain connects TRBV18 to TRBJ2-3; possible D gene TRBD2, 5 bases. The germline V gene encodes CDR1 KGHSH and CDR2 LQKENI. The ends were cut back, 4 bases at V and 5 bases at J, with 19 bases in the middle. CDR3 length equals 16 residues. CDR3 sequence: CASSRGLASLKDTQYF. Written as DNA, the CDR3 is TGTGCCAGCTCACGAGGACTCGCTAGCCTGAAAGATACGCAGTATTTT.

This clone was seen once. V and J are TRBV7-2 and TRBJ2-5; 9 bases are a match to TRBD1. Per germline, CDR1 SGHTA and CDR2 FQGNSA. The CDR3 contains 15 residues. V lost 5 bases to trimming and J lost 4 bases; unmatched junction nucleotides: 8. The CDR3 here is CASSLITGGPETQYF. CDR3 nucleotides: TGTGCCAGCAGCCTAATTACAGGGGGCCCAGAGACCCAGTACTTC.

This clone was seen a few times. CDR3 in DNA: TGCGCCAGCAGCTTGGCACTAACTAGCACAGATACGCAGTATTTT. Encoded protein: CASSLALTSTDTQYF. V and J are TRBV5-1 and TRBJ2-3; D not certain. V lost 0 bases and J 0 bases, leaving 8 bases between the germline ends. Germline-derived CDR1 and CDR2 are SGHRS and YFSETQ. This CDR3 region has 15 residues.

For the CDR3, the DNA is TGTGCCAGTAGTTCGCCCCGTACTAGCGGGTCCTTCGGGGAGACCCAGTACTTC. Its translation: CASSSPRTSGSFGETQYF. The V gene is TRBV19, the J gene TRBJ2-5; 9 positions match TRBD2. From germline, CDR1 is LNHDA and CDR2 SQIVND (reference sequence). Germline trimming cut 5 bases from V and 5 bases from J; bases unmatched to any gene: 18. There are 18 residues in the CDR3.

The CDR3 DNA reads as TGTGCCAGTAGTACCGCCCTCGGAGCTGTCACTGAAGCTTTCTTT. Protein: CASSTALGAVTEAFF. V and J are TRBV19 and TRBJ1-1, with D unclear. CDR1 and CDR2 (germline): LNHDA, SQIVND (reference sequence). The CDR3 covers 15 residues. V lost 4 bases, J lost 4 bases, and 16 bases lay in between.